This T cell receptor beta chain was profiled in a study of cytotoxic CD8 clonotypes in ibrutinib-treated CLL. CDR3 length equals 15 residues. V lost 4 bases, J lost 7 bases, and 20 bases lay in between. The germline V gene has CDR1 SGHRS and CDR2 YFSETQ. Libraries were prepared by immunoSEQ multiplex PCR; TCRdb keeps only in-frame clonotypes and omits some of them. The profile shows some 10,000 clones, around three quarters of them singletons. The sequencing used PBMCs, collected at disease progression, from a patient treated with ibrutinib. The chain carries TRBV5-1 and TRBJ1-1; tentatively, D is TRBD1 (6 bases). This receptor was identified in a human donor with chronic lymphocytic leukemia. This CDR3 is CASSRIRDGGGEAFF. The CDR3 region has the DNA TGCGCCAGCAGCAGAATCCGGGACGGGGGCGGTGAAGCTTTCTTT. The full variable domain, completed using reference TRBV5-1 and TRBJ1-1, is KAGVTQTPRYLIKTRGQQVTLSCSPISGHRSVSWYQQTPGQGLQFLFEYFSETQRNKGNFPGRFSGRQFSNSRSEMNVSTLELGDSALYLCASSRIRDGGGEAFFGQGTRLTVV.